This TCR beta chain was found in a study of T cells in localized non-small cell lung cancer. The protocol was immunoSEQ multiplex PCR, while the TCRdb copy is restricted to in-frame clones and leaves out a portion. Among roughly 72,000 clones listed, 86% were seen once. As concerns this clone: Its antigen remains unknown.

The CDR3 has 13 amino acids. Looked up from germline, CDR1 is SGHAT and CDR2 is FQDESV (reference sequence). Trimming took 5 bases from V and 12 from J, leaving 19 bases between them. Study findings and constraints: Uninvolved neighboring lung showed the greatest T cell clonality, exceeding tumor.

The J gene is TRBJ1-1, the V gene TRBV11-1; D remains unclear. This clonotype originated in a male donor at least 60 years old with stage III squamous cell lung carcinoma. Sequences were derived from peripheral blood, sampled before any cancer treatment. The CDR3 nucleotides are TGTGCCAGCAGCCAAGGAAGGGCAGGCGCGACTTTCTTT. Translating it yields CASSQGRAGATFF.